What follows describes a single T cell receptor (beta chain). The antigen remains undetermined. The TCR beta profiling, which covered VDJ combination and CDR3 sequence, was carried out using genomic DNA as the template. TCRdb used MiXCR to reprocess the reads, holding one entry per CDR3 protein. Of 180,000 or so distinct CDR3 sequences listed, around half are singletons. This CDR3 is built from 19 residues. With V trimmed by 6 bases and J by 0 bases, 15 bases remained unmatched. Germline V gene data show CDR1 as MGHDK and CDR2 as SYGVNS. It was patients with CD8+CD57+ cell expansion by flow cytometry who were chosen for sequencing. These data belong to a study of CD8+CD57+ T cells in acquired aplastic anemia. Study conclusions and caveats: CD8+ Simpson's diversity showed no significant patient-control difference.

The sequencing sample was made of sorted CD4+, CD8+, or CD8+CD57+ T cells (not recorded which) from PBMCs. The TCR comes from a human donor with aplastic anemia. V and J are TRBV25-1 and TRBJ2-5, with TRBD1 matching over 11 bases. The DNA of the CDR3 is TGTGCCAGCAGGAGGGGGCAGGACAGGGGGCACCTTTACCAAGAGACCCAGTACTTC. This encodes CASRRGQDRGHLYQETQYF.